These T cell receptor beta chains were read from a single sample in a study of post-analysis software for immune sequencing data. TCRdb reprocessed the PCR reads via MiXCR and lists one record per CDR3 protein. The sample includes fewer than 850,000 distinct CDR3 sequences, just over 45% of them seen just once. Sample: blood. The origin of the receptors is a girl aged 5-17 years with multiple sclerosis. Both conserved end residues are part of each CDR3. Each record gives: J gene, clone size, V gene, CDR3 protein. The size of a clone is reported for some rows only, either as once, few or many, or as a class for expanded clones.

>TRBJ2-1|NA|TRBV7-3
CASSLSQSHSSGRGEQFF
>TRBJ1-5|few|TRBV6-6
CASSYPPGAEVRQHF
>TRBJ1-1|few|TRBV20-1
CHGRQGGNTEAFF
>TRBJ2-7|few|TRBV6-5
CASSTTGIGFYEQYF
>TRBJ2-2|NA|TRBV27
CASIREWGATGELFF
>TRBJ2-5|NA|TRBV5-1
CASSLTSGSAETQYF
>TRBJ1-2|few|TRBV4-2
CASRLRGGDPNYGYTF
>TRBJ2-1|NA|TRBV28
CASSLSLGLADNEQFF
>TRBJ1-2|NA|TRBV11-2
CASSLDPRGHDGYTF
>TRBJ2-7|few|TRBV12-3/TRBV12-4
CASSPTGKGYEQYF
>NA|NA|TRBV6-6
CASRAGGISSYEQYF
>TRBJ1-2|NA|TRBV7-8
CASSLGGGAGGHYGYTF
>NA|once|TRBV12-3/TRBV12-4
CASSPPGAGETYEQYF
>TRBJ2-3|NA|TRBV11-2
CASSLVMAKTSGNPDTQYF
>TRBJ1-1|NA|TRBV6-5
CASSYFVTGSGTEAFF
>TRBJ2-5|NA|TRBV29-1
CSVEDSGTQYF
>TRBJ2-5|NA|TRBV7-2
CASSSWGGETQYF
>TRBJ2-1|NA|TRBV29-1
CSAAGGPSDYNEQFF
>TRBJ2-5|few|TRBV7-2
CASRPDSGAQETQYF
>TRBJ2-1|few|TRBV15
CATSSQSGVAGFDNEQFF
>TRBJ1-1|NA|TRBV29-1
CSVAMATEAFF
>TRBJ2-5|NA|TRBV10-1
CASSEGSGSKQETQYF
>TRBJ2-3|NA|TRBV7-9
CASSAGLPTDTQYF
>TRBJ2-1|NA|TRBV7-2
CASSLSSGLYNEQFF
>TRBJ2-1|NA|TRBV29-1
CSVELSEGNEQFF
>TRBJ1-1|NA|TRBV20-1
CSAITGDTEAFF
>TRBJ2-1|NA|TRBV6-5
CASSYRYEQFF
>TRBJ1-1|NA|TRBV7-3
CASSLRGGGEAFF
>TRBJ1-1|NA|TRBV7-2
CASSPRQGVTEAFF
>TRBJ1-2|NA|TRBV24-1
CATSDSREYGYTF
>TRBJ2-3|NA|TRBV7-6
CASSRRDTDTQYF
>TRBJ2-5|NA|TRBV12-3/TRBV12-4
CASSKLDRAKETQYF
>TRBJ2-5|few|TRBV12-3/TRBV12-4
CASRAEGDREYF
>TRBJ2-1|NA|TRBV28
CASSFGFFRALGGSSYNEQFF
>TRBJ2-1|NA|TRBV7-2
CASSLYGGGSSEQFF
>TRBJ1-2|few|TRBV20-1
CSAADRGGYTF
>TRBJ1-6|NA|TRBV7-2
CASSSQGFLNSPLHF
>TRBJ1-5|NA|TRBV6-5
CATQGGGQPNQPQHF
>TRBJ2-1|few|TRBV28
CASSLYPDPPYNEQFF
>TRBJ2-3|NA|TRBV5-1
CASSRGSGSGDTQYF
>TRBJ1-1|NA|TRBV9
CASSARRGEAFF
>TRBJ2-3|NA|TRBV30
CAWSLPGGHPTDTQYF
>TRBJ1-4|NA|TRBV7-2
CASSLAGTVNEKLFF